This T cell receptor beta chain was observed in a study of HIV-infected patients and healthy controls. Study conclusions and caveats: HIV-associated CDR3 frequencies dropped significantly during therapy; CMV-associated ones, mostly rising, changed nonsignificantly.

Whole blood was used without fractionation, so all unsorted peripheral T cells were included. Peripheral blood, 2.5 ml, was drawn for RNA extraction. Around 0.5 ug RNA was reverse transcribed with alpha and beta constant-region primers. Each of the alpha and beta chains got its own library through chain-specific third strand synthesis with indices. Each CDR3 protein gets one entry after TCRdb re-called the 5' RACE reads with MiXCR. Of around 26,000 distinct CDR3 sequences listed, 8.5% are singletons. A word on this clonotype: As yet, its antigen is unknown.

The CDR3 is 13 residues long. Per the germline V gene, CDR1 is LNHDA and CDR2 is SQIVND (reference sequence). Trimming shortened V by 4 bases and J by 8 bases, and 11 bases separated the two germline ends. The genes are TRBV19 and TRBJ2-2; tentatively, D is TRBD1 (5 bases). Sample: blood. The source is an adult in good health. The CDR3 DNA reads TGTGCCAGTAGTACGGACATTTCTGGGGAGCTGTTTTTT. Protein: CASSTDISGELFF.